The next 3 T cell receptor beta chains were all read from a single sample in a study of OX40 agonist ivuxolimab in advanced cancers. Using immunoSEQ multiplex PCR, the repertoire was profiled, and TCRdb retains in-frame clones only, with some absent. This sample has about 35,000 clones, with roughly 72% found just once. The input for sequencing was CD4+ or CD8+ T cells sorted from blood, taken in a trial of the OX40 agonist ivuxolimab. The source is an adult with an advanced solid tumor such as melanoma, head and neck, liver or kidney cancer.

The chain employs TRBV19 and TRBJ2-4; 10 bases agree with TRBD1. From germline, CDR1 is LNHDA and CDR2 SQIVND (reference sequence). The CDR3 contains 14 residues. The V and J ends lost 1 base and 11 bases, in that order; junction bases with no gene match: 5. The CDR3 region is CASSIGGTGVLQYF. CDR3 nucleotide sequence: TGTGCCAGTAGTATAGGCGGGACAGGGGTCCTTCAGTACTTC.

The CDR3 coding sequence is TGCGCCAGCAGCCTGGACAGCCCCCAGGATGGCTACACCTTC. The encoded protein is CASSLDSPQDGYTF. The chain uses TRBV5-1 and TRBJ1-2; D possibly corresponds to TRBD1 (6 bases). V lost 4 bases and J lost 6, with 16 bases in between. This CDR3 has 14 residues. CDR1 is SGHRS and CDR2 is YFSETQ in the germline V gene.

V and J are TRBV7-3 and TRBJ2-2; D remains unclear. Germline V lookup: CDR1 SGHTA, CDR2 FQGTGA. With 0 bases removed from V and 6 bases from J, the gap between germline ends came to 8 bases. The CDR3 is 14 amino acids. In DNA, the CDR3 is TGTGCCAGCAGCTTAACTGGTCGGGCCGGGGAGCTGTTTTTT. Its protein product is CASSLTGRAGELFF.